This T cell receptor beta chain was captured by sequencing in a study of shared clonotypes between healthy human individuals. Study overall: Donors consisted of a couple of women and a few men between 18 and 49.

CDR3 length equals 15 residues. Trimming cost V 0 bases and J 2 bases, with 9 bases left between them. Germline CDR1 LNHNV, CDR2 YYDKDF (reference sequence). Unsorted material relied on about 100 million PBMCs as the source of genomic DNA. It was across several immunoSEQ plates that each subset's genomic DNA was evenly split. TCRdb's copy holds only in-frame clones and misses some; the assay was immunoSEQ multiplex PCR. In the table there are some 480,000 clones, around 80% of which are singletons. This chain links TRBV15 with TRBJ2-3; D is unclear. The clonotype originates from a woman aged 40 to 55 in good health. Some clones in this sample may be carry-over from other donors' samples. Sequences were obtained from PBMCs. CDR3 in DNA: TGTGCCACCAGCAGAGATCGGCAAGACACAGATACGCAGTATTTT. Residues: CATSRDRQDTDTQYF.